The present entry profiles one T cell receptor (beta chain) with its context. The antigen is undetermined. Produced via immunoSEQ multiplex PCR; TCRdb's table is partial and in-frame only. The table records tens of thousands of clones, 79% of them present only once. Deletions cut 7 bases from V and 10 bases from J, with 13 bases between. Germline V gives CDR1 MNHNS, CDR2 SASEGT. This CDR3 is built from 11 residues. The data belong to a study of a mutant IDH1 vaccine in newly diagnosed glioma. Time point in this sample: week 11, during vaccination. In the vaccine, a single dose held 300 ug of the mutant IDH1 20-mer peptide, along with topical imiquimod.

V is TRBV6-1 and J is TRBJ1-1; no definite D call. The receptor was isolated from a man aged 35 to 55 with glioma. The sample was PBMCs, taken from a glioma patient whose treatment included an IDH1 peptide vaccine. The CDR3 sequence is CASTTLGGAFF. For the CDR3, the DNA is TGTGCCAGCACCACCTTAGGTGGAGCTTTCTTT.